The rows below give T cell receptor beta chains drawn from one sample of a study of cytomegalovirus exposure and HLA in healthy donors. Repertoires were generated with immunoSEQ multiplex PCR, while TCRdb's copy carries only in-frame clones and drops some. The profile covers 80,000 or so clones, with roughly four fifths appearing a single time and approximately 4.6% taken by the ten largest. Input material: PBMCs. Receptor source: a man aged 40-50 years in good health and CMV-seronegative. The CDR3 runs from the conserved cysteine through the conserved F or W. Fields, in order: CDR3 length, J gene, clone size, V gene, D gene, CDR3 DNA, CDR3 protein. The D gene is left open where the match is weak. Clone size is stated in some rows and not others, as once, few, many or a class when expanded.

15 TRBJ1-2 . TRBV7-2 . TGTGCCAGCAGCCCAGAGGGTGGCAGCTTCTATGGCTACACCTTC CASSPEGGSFYGYTF
14 TRBJ2-7 . TRBV5-1 TRBD2 TGCGCCAGCCACCCCGGGGGGATTTCCTACGAGCAGTACTTC CASHPGGISYEQYF
15 TRBJ2-1 . TRBV30 TRBD2 TGTGCCTGGAGTGGACTAGCGGGAGGTAACAATGAGCAGTTCTTC CAWSGLAGGNNEQFF
12 TRBJ2-5 few TRBV29-1 TRBD1 TGCAGCGCCTTGGGACAGGGGAAGACCCAGTACTTC CSALGQGKTQYF
15 TRBJ2-7 . TRBV5-1 . TGCGCCAGCAGCTTGGCTGGCAGGGTCACCTACGAGCAGTACTTC CASSLAGRVTYEQYF
15 TRBJ1-1 . TRBV18 . TGTGCCAGCTCCCCGAAAGTTACAGGGCCCACTGAAGCTTTCTTT CASSPKVTGPTEAFF
16 TRBJ2-2 . TRBV29-1 TRBD2 TGCAGCGTTGACCGACTAGCGGGGGGGAACACCGGGGAGCTGTTTTTT CSVDRLAGGNTGELFF
17 TRBJ1-4 once TRBV5-6 TRBD1 TGTGCCAGCAGTTCTGGACAGGGCCTTGCAACTAATGAAAAACTGTTTTTT CASSSGQGLATNEKLFF
16 TRBJ1-2 once TRBV28 . TGTGCCAGCAGTCTGTTGAATTTCCGGGGTAACTATGGCTACACCTTC CASSLLNFRGNYGYTF
13 TRBJ1-1 few TRBV28 . TGTGCCAGCAGCCTAATAAAGAACACTGAAGCTTTCTTT CASSLIKNTEAFF
13 TRBJ1-5 . TRBV19 . TGTGCCAGTAGCGGGGCGGGGGGACAGCCCCAGCATTTT CASSGAGGQPQHF
14 TRBJ2-5 . TRBV19 . TGTGCCAGTAGTATTCAACAGGGTGGAGAGACCCAGTACTTC CASSIQQGGETQYF
13 TRBJ1-2 . TRBV29-1 . TGCAGCGTTGAGCCAGGGGATCGAGGAGGCTACACCTTC CSVEPGDRGGYTF
15 TRBJ1-2 . TRBV30 . TGTGCCTGGAGTGTAGAGCCAGGGGAGGGCTATGGCTACACCTTC CAWSVEPGEGYGYTF
14 TRBJ1-1 . TRBV9 . TGTGCCAGCAGCGTAGGAGTAGGGGGCACTGAAGCTTTCTTT CASSVGVGGTEAFF
18 TRBJ2-5 once TRBV10-3 . TGTGCCATCAGTGACAATGAACAGGGTGTTACATTTGGAGAGACCCAGTACTTC CAISDNEQGVTFGETQYF
13 TRBJ2-5 few TRBV18 TRBD1 TGTGCCAGCTCCCCGGACAGGGCCAAGACCCAGTACTTC CASSPDRAKTQYF
17 TRBJ1-1 . TRBV27 . TGTGCCAGCAGTCCCTGGCAGGGCCCCTGGTTGAACACTGAAGCTTTCTTT CASSPWQGPWLNTEAFF
12 TRBJ2-7 . TRBV28 . TGTGCCAGCAACTACTACTCCTACGAGCAGTACTTC CASNYYSYEQYF
14 TRBJ1-1 . TRBV7-9 . TGTGCCAGCAGCCTTGGGTCCACTCGAGGGGAAGCTTTCTTT CASSLGSTRGEAFF
14 TRBJ2-7 . TRBV6-1 TRBD1 TGTGCCAGCAGTGGCACAGGGGGCTTTTACGAGCAGTACTTC CASSGTGGFYEQYF
14 TRBJ1-1 . TRBV18 . TGTGCCAGCTCACGGTCGGAGACGAACACTGAAGCTTTCTTT CASSRSETNTEAFF
13 TRBJ1-1 . TRBV12-5 TRBD1 TGTGCTAGTGGTTACACAGGGGAAACTGAAGCTTTCTTT CASGYTGETEAFF
16 TRBJ2-1 few TRBV4-3 TRBD2 TGCGCCAGCAGCCATTCTTCCGGGACTAGCGGGAATGAGCAGTTCTTC CASSHSSGTSGNEQFF
14 TRBJ1-1 few TRBV6-5 . TGTGCCAGCAGTTACGGGGGGGGAGGGACTGAAGCTTTCTTT CASSYGGGGTEAFF
15 TRBJ1-6 . TRBV5-1 . TGCGCCAGCAGCTCAGGGGACTCCTATAATTCACCCCTCCACTTT CASSSGDSYNSPLHF
12 TRBJ1-2 . TRBV28 . TGTGCCAGCAGTTTGGGGGGTGTCGGCTACACCTTC CASSLGGVGYTF
16 TRBJ1-1 few TRBV11-2 . TGTGCCAGCAGCGTAGGGCTCCGTAGGACACAAACTGAAGCTTTCTTT CASSVGLRRTQTEAFF
15 TRBJ1-2 . TRBV15 TRBD1 TGTGCCACCAGCAGAGCGTTATGGGGGCAGGGGGACTACACCTTC CATSRALWGQGDYTF
16 TRBJ2-1 . TRBV14 TRBD2 TGTGCCAGCAGCCTTAGCGGGAGGGCGGGGTACAATGAGCAGTTCTTC CASSLSGRAGYNEQFF
14 TRBJ1-1 . TRBV28 . TGTGCCAGCAGTCGTCCGTGGGGGCCCACTGAAGCTTTCTTT CASSRPWGPTEAFF
16 TRBJ1-1 . TRBV11-3 TRBD1 TGTGCCAGCAGCTTAAGAGGGCCGACAGGGAGCACTGAAGCTTTCTTT CASSLRGPTGSTEAFF
14 TRBJ1-1 . TRBV5-1 . TGCGCCAGCAGCCTCCCGGCGGAGAACACTGAAGCTTTCTTT CASSLPAENTEAFF
16 TRBJ2-1 . TRBV10-3 TRBD2 TGTGCCATCAGTGAAGGACTAGCGGGAGTGGGTAATGAGCAGTTCTTC CAISEGLAGVGNEQFF
12 TRBJ1-1 . TRBV9 . TGTGCCAGCAGCCCCGTCGGCACTGAAGCTTTCTTT CASSPVGTEAFF
16 TRBJ2-3 . TRBV18 TRBD1 TGTGCCAGCTCACTCTCCGGGACAGGGGGCACAGATACGCAGTATTTT CASSLSGTGGTDTQYF
17 TRBJ2-7 . TRBV2 TRBD2 TGTGCCAGCAGAGACGCCGCCACTAGCGGGAGGGCCTACGAGCAGTACTTC CASRDAATSGRAYEQYF
14 TRBJ2-7 . TRBV4-3 TRBD2 TGCGCCAGCAGCCGGACTAGCGGGGCCTACGAGCAGTACTTC CASSRTSGAYEQYF
17 TRBJ2-7 . TRBV4-3 TRBD2 TGCGCCAGCAGCCAAGATTTTCCAGCGGGAGGGCCCCACGAGCAGTACTTC CASSQDFPAGGPHEQYF
13 TRBJ2-7 . TRBV27 . TGTGCCAGCAGCGGTCGGAGCTCCTACGAGCAGTACTTC CASSGRSSYEQYF
15 TRBJ1-1 few TRBV7-9 . TGTGCCAGCAGCCAGGGACAAGGCGTGAACACTGAAGCTTTCTTT CASSQGQGVNTEAFF
15 TRBJ2-5 few TRBV6-4 TRBD2 TGTGCCAGCAGTGAAGTAGCGGGAGAGGGGGAGACCCAGTACTTC CASSEVAGEGETQYF
13 TRBJ1-2 few TRBV5-6 TRBD1 TGTGCCAGCCGCCCGCCGGGACAGGGTGGCTACACCTTC CASRPPGQGGYTF
16 TRBJ2-7 . TRBV30 . TGTGCCTGGAGTGTAAAAATTTTCGCGAAGGAGTACGAGCAGTACTTC CAWSVKIFAKEYEQYF
12 TRBJ2-7 once TRBV29-1 . TGCAGCGCCGAGACTAGTCCCTACGAGCAGTACTTC CSAETSPYEQYF
15 TRBJ2-3 . TRBV7-2 TRBD2 TGTGCCAGCAGCTTAGGCGGGAGTGGCACAGATACGCAGTATTTT CASSLGGSGTDTQYF
15 TRBJ1-5 . TRBV27 . TGTGCCAGCAGTTTGGACAGAGTTAGCAATCAGCCCCAGCATTTT CASSLDRVSNQPQHF
14 TRBJ1-1 . TRBV27 . TGTGCCAGCAGTTTATTGTCCAGGGACACTGAAGCTTTCTTT CASSLLSRDTEAFF
16 TRBJ1-3 . TRBV11-2 . TGTGCCAGCAGCCTCCCTGGGCCTGGCTCTGGAAACACCATATATTTT CASSLPGPGSGNTIYF
13 TRBJ2-1 . TRBV4-1 . TGCGCCAGCAGCCCCGGTCTCGACAATGAGCAGTTCTTC CASSPGLDNEQFF
14 TRBJ2-1 few TRBV19 TRBD2 TGTGCCAGTAAGGAACTAGCGGTGAACAATGAGCAGTTCTTC CASKELAVNNEQFF
15 TRBJ2-1 . TRBV5-1 TRBD2 TGCGCCAGCAGCTTGGGTGGCGGGAGGGCCGGTGAGCAGTTCTTC CASSLGGGRAGEQFF
15 TRBJ2-3 . TRBV19 TRBD2 TGTGCCAGTAGTATCGGGGGGAGCTCAACAGATACGCAGTATTTT CASSIGGSSTDTQYF
16 TRBJ1-1 once TRBV18 . TGTGCCAGCTCACCACTCCCTACAGGGAGGGACACTGAAGCTTTCTTT CASSPLPTGRDTEAFF
13 TRBJ1-1 few TRBV6-6 . TGTGCCAGCTTACAGGATTTGAACACTGAAGCTTTCTTT CASLQDLNTEAFF
16 TRBJ1-3 . TRBV7-9 . TGTGCCAGCAGCTTAGGACAGCGACTCTCTGGAAACACCATATATTTT CASSLGQRLSGNTIYF
15 TRBJ1-1 once TRBV10-3 . TGTGCCAGCAGCTTGACAGGCTCACAGAACACTGAAGCTTTCTTT CASSLTGSQNTEAFF
14 TRBJ2-7 few TRBV9 TRBD1 TGTGCCAGCAGCCCTCGGGACAGGGAGGACGAGCAGTACTTC CASSPRDREDEQYF
14 TRBJ2-1 once TRBV27 TRBD2 TGTGCCAGCACTAGAGGACTAGACTACAATGAGCAGTTCTTC CASTRGLDYNEQFF